One sample yielded the 6 T cell receptor beta chains listed below, sequenced in a study of PD-L1 blockade in urothelial cancer. Repertoires were generated with immunoSEQ multiplex PCR, while TCRdb's copy carries only in-frame clones and drops some. Of 30,000 to 40,000 clones listed, 75% to 85% are singletons. The sequenced sample was PBMCs, obtained around atezolizumab (anti-PD-L1) treatment. These receptors were collected from a man between 60 and 70 years old with urothelial cancer.

This chain links TRBV18 with TRBJ1-2, with D possibly matching TRBD1 (6 bases). The CDR3 is 15 residues long. Germline V CDR1 and CDR2: KGHSH, LQKENI. V lost 5 bases to trimming and J lost 4 bases, with 17 bases between them. The CDR3 spells CASSLQQGEVYGYTF. The CDR3 DNA reads TGTGCCAGCTCATTACAACAGGGTGAGGTCTATGGCTACACCTTC.

The chain joins TRBV5-1 to TRBJ2-7; D is possibly TRBD2 (5 bases). Per germline, CDR1 SGHRS and CDR2 YFSETQ. This CDR3 is built from 15 residues. The V and J ends lost 4 bases and 9 bases respectively, with 23 bases between them. CDR3 sequence (DNA): TGCGCCAGCAGCCCCGCCCCGAGTCGGGGATACAGGCAGTACTTC. This encodes CASSPAPSRGYRQYF.

The V call is TRBV6-6, the J call TRBJ2-7; 9 bases are a match to TRBD2. The CDR3 is made up of 15 amino acids. Germline CDR1 reads MNHNY; CDR2 reads SVGAGI (reference sequence). J lost 2 bases, V lost 2 bases, and 4 bases had no gene match. The CDR3 sequence: CASSYAGGLTYEQYF. The CDR3, as DNA: TGTGCCAGCAGTTACGCGGGGGGGCTGACCTACGAGCAGTACTTC.

CDR3: CASNPSSGTYNEQFF. In nucleotides, the CDR3 is TGCGCCAGCAATCCGTCTAGCGGGACTTACAATGAGCAGTTCTTC. The genes are TRBV5-1 and TRBJ2-1; 9 nucleotides match TRBD2. This CDR3 is 15 amino acids long. CDR1 is SGHRS, CDR2 YFSETQ, per germline. J was trimmed by 4 bases and V by 6 bases; bases with no gene match: 8.

The J gene is TRBJ2-2, the V gene TRBV7-9; 7 positions agree with TRBD2. Per germline, CDR1 SEHNR and CDR2 FQNEAQ (reference sequence). The CDR3 contains 16 residues. V shed 1 base, J shed 1 base, and the junction held 3 bases outside the gene matches. The DNA for the CDR3 is TGTGCCAGCAGCTTAGGTAGCGGGTTGAACACCGGGGAGCTGTTTTTT. Protein: CASSLGSGLNTGELFF.

The chain joins TRBV10-3 to TRBJ2-1; D perhaps matches TRBD2 (5 bases). The V and J ends lost 8 bases and 6 bases respectively, with 14 bases between them. The CDR3 covers 13 residues. Germline lookup yields CDR1 ENHRY and CDR2 SYGVKD. The CDR3 coding sequence is TGTGCCATCGGGCCTAGCATTTCCAATGAGCAGTTCTTC. It codes for CAIGPSISNEQFF.